What follows are 8 T cell receptor beta chains derived from one specimen sequenced in a study of T-cell memory formation after mild COVID-19. Each CDR3 protein is one row after TCRdb ran MiXCR on the 5' RACE reads. Altogether 150,000 to 200,000 distinct CDR3 sequences are present, about 15% being singletons, with the ten largest covering about 14%. The source material was PBMCs or a T cell subset sorted from them (not recorded which). Receptors were obtained from an adult woman who had mild COVID-19 (a few samples of this study predate the infection). Cell type and time point are not known.

The chain has TRBV12-3 or TRBV12-4 and TRBJ2-2, with D possibly matching TRBD1 (6 bases). This CDR3 has 15 residues. Trimming left V 3 bases short and J 4 bases short, with 12 bases between. In DNA, the CDR3 is TGTGCCAGCAGTTTTCACAGGGCGAGCACCGGGGAGCTGTTTTTT. This encodes CASSFHRASTGELFF.

The chain is built from TRBV6-5 and TRBJ2-1; tentatively, D is TRBD2 (7 bases). This CDR3 comprises 13 residues. Germline CDR1 MNHEY, CDR2 SVGAGI. The ends were cut back, 7 bases at V and 2 bases at J, with 9 bases in the middle. CDR3 sequence (DNA): TGTGCCAGCACGGGGGGCCCCTACAATGAGCAGTTCTTC. It is translated as CASTGGPYNEQFF.

This clonotype showed up many times. The chain employs TRBV12-3 or TRBV12-4 and TRBJ2-6; maybe TRBD1 (5 bases). The CDR3 contains 15 residues. With 2 bases removed from V and 0 bases from J, the gap between germline ends came to 5 bases. The chain's CDR3 is CASSLRGSGANVLTF. In nucleotides, the CDR3 is TGTGCCAGCAGTTTAAGGGGCTCTGGGGCCAACGTCCTGACTTTC.

This clonotype was observed at least ten times. The chain employs TRBV10-3 and TRBJ2-7, with 9 bases aligning to TRBD2. Germline CDR1 ENHRY, CDR2 SYGVKD. With 3 bases clipped from V and 1 base from J, the junction kept 4 bases outside the gene matches. This CDR3 has 15 residues. The CDR3 nucleotides are TGTGCCATCAGTGAACCGGGACTAGCATCCTACGAGCAGTACTTC. This translates into CAISEPGLASYEQYF.

The sample holds a few counts of this clonotype. The gene calls are TRBV29-1 and TRBJ2-3, with D possibly being TRBD1 (6 bases). Trimming removed 0 bases at V and 0 bases at J, with 16 bases between. This CDR3 contains 17 residues. The germline V gene has CDR1 SQVTM and CDR2 ANQGSEA. CDR3 sequence: CSVEDRKDRVSTDTQYF. As DNA, the CDR3 is TGCAGCGTTGAAGATCGAAAGGACAGAGTTAGCACAGATACGCAGTATTTT.

This clonotype was picked up a small number of times. V is TRBV20-1 and J is TRBJ2-2, with unresolved D. Trimming left V 3 bases short and J 4 bases short, with 15 bases between. CDR3 size: 15 residues. The germline CDR1 and CDR2 sequences are DFQATT and SNEGSKA (reference sequence). CDR3 coding DNA: TGCAGTGCTAGGGACCCTTTTCGGAGCACCGGGGAGCTGTTTTTT. Its protein is CSARDPFRSTGELFF.

The chain couples TRBV24-1 to TRBJ2-5; D remains ambiguous. Germline assignment: CDR1 KGHDR and CDR2 SFDVKD. The CDR3 runs 13 residues. The V end was cut by 5 bases, the J end by 1 base, with 7 bases between. DNA for the CDR3: TGTGCCACCAGTGTCCCATTCCAAGAGACCCAGTACTTC. Its protein product is CATSVPFQETQYF.

In its sample, this clonotype was seen a few times. The chain links TRBV5-1 to TRBJ2-2, with D tentatively TRBD2 (6 bases). The ends were cut back, 0 bases at V and 3 bases at J, with 9 bases in the middle. Germline V gene sequence: CDR1 SGHRS, CDR2 YFSETQ. The CDR3 consists of 15 residues. This CDR3 reads CASSLEAGHTGELFF. The CDR3 DNA follows: TGCGCCAGCAGCTTGGAGGCGGGACACACCGGGGAGCTGTTTTTT.